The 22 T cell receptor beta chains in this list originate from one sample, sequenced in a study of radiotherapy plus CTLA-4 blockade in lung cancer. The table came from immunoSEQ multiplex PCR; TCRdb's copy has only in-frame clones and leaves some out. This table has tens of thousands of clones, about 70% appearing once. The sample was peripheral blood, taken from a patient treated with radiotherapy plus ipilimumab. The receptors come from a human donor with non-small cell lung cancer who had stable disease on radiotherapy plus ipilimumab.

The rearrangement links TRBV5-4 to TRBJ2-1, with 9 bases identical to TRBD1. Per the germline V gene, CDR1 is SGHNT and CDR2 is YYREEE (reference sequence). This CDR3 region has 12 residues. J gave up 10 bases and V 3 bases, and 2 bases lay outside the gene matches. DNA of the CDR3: TGTGCCAGCAGCTGGACAGGGGACGAGCAGTTCTTC. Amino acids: CASSWTGDEQFF.

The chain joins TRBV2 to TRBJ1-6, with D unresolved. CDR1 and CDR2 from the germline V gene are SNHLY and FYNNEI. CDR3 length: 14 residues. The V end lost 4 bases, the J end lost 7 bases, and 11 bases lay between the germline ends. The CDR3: CASSVVPGNSPLHF. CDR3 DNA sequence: TGTGCCAGCAGTGTAGTTCCGGGAAATTCACCCCTCCACTTT.

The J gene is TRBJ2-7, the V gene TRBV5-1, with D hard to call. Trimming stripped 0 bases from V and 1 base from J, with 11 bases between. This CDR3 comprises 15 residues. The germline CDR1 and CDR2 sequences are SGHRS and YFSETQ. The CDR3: CASSLALAASYEQYF. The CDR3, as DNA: TGCGCCAGCAGCTTGGCTTTGGCAGCGTCCTACGAGCAGTACTTC.

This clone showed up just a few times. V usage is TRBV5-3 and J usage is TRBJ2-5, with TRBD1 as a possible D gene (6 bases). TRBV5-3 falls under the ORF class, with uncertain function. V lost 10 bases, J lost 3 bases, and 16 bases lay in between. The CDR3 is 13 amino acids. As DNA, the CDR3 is TGTGCCGACCCTGGACAGCTAAAAGAGACCCAGTACTTC. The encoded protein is CADPGQLKETQYF.

The chain's CDR3 is CASSLSPGVYGYNEQFF. DNA of the CDR3: TGTGCCAGCAGCCTAAGTCCGGGGGTCTACGGCTACAATGAGCAGTTCTTC. The chain couples TRBV28 to TRBJ2-1, with a tentative D call TRBD2 (6 bases). The CDR3 spans 17 residues. V lost 6 bases to trimming and J lost 3 bases, with 21 bases between them. Germline CDR1 and CDR2: MDHEN and SYDVKM.

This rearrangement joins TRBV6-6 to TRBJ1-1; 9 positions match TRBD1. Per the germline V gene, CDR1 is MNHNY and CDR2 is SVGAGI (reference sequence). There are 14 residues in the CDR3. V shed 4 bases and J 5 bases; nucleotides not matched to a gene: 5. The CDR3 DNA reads TGTGCCAGCAGTTGGGACAGGGTTTTTACTGAAGCTTTCTTT. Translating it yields CASSWDRVFTEAFF.

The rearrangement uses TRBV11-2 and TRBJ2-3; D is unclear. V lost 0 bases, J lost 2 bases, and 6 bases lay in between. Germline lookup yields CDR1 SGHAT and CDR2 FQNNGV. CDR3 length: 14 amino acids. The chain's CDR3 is CASSLDTITDTQYF. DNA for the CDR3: TGTGCCAGCAGCTTAGACACTATCACAGATACGCAGTATTTT.

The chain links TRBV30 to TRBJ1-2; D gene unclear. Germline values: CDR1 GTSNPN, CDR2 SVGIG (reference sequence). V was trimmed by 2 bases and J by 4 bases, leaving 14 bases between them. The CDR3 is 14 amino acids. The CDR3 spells CAWSPRPAGYGYTF. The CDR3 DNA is TGTGCCTGGAGTCCCCGGCCGGCGGGCTATGGCTACACCTTC.

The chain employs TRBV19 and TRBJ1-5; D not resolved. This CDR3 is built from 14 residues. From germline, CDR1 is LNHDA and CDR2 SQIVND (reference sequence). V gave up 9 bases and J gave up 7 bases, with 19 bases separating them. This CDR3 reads CASNNGEGWQPQHF. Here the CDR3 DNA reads TGTGCCAGCAACAACGGGGAGGGTTGGCAGCCCCAGCATTTT.

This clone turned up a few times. CDR3 DNA sequence: TGTGCCAGCAGTCCTCCCTTGGCGGAGTCGTACACAGATACGCAGTATTTT. It codes for CASSPPLAESYTDTQYF. The rearrangement uses TRBV2 and TRBJ2-3; no clear D. Germline CDR1 SNHLY, CDR2 FYNNEI. This CDR3 contains 17 residues. Trimming took 5 bases from V and 2 from J, leaving 20 bases between them.

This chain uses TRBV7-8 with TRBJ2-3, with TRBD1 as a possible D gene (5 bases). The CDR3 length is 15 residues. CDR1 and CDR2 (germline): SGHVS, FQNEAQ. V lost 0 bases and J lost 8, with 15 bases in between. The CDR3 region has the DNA TGTGCCAGCAGCTTAGCTTGGCAGGGCGGCGGTACGCAGTATTTT. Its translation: CASSLAWQGGGTQYF.

The CDR3 protein is CASSLPGIQETQYF. DNA of the CDR3: TGTGCCAGCAGCCTTCCGGGGATACAAGAGACCCAGTACTTC. J is TRBJ2-5 and V is TRBV7-2, with TRBD2 as a possible D gene (5 bases). Germline loops: CDR1 SGHTA, CDR2 FQGNSA. Trimming shortened V by 5 bases and J by 2 bases, and 12 bases separated the two germline ends. This CDR3 is 14 amino acids long.

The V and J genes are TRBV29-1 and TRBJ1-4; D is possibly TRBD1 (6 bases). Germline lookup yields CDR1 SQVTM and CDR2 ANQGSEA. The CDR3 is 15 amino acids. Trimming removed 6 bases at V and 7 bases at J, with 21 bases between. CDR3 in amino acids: CSVAVTGGRVEKLFF. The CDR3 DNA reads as TGCAGCGTCGCCGTGACGGGGGGGCGCGTTGAAAAACTGTTTTTT.

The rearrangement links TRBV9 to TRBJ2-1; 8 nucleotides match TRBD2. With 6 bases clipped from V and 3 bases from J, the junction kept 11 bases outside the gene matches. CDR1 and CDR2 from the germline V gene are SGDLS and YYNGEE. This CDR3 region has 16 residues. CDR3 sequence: CASTSWGAGVYNEQFF. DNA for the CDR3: TGTGCCAGCACCTCCTGGGGAGCGGGGGTCTACAATGAGCAGTTCTTC.

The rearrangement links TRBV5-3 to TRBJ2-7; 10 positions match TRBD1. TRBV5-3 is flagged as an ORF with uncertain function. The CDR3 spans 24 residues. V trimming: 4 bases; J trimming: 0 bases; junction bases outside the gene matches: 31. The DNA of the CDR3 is TGTGCCAGAAGCCCAGTTGACCCCGGGACAGGGGCAAGGTACCGACTGATCAGCTCCTACGAGCAGTACTTC. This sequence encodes CARSPVDPGTGARYRLISSYEQYF.

The CDR3 protein is CASSYLGQGFF. CDR3 nucleotide sequence: TGTGCCAGCAGTTACCTAGGACAGGGTTTCTTT. The chain recombines TRBV6-5 with TRBJ1-1, with 8 bases that match TRBD1. This CDR3 spans 11 amino acids. CDR1 MNHEY and CDR2 SVGAGI come from the germline V gene. V lost 2 bases to trimming and J lost 13 bases; unmatched junction nucleotides: 3.

The CDR3 reads CASSITGASNYGYTF. In DNA, the CDR3 is TGTGCCAGTAGTATCACAGGGGCCTCTAACTATGGCTACACCTTC. This chain joins TRBV19 and TRBJ1-2; TRBD1 matches 7 bases. V lost 3 bases and J lost 0; bases outside the gene matches: 4. The germline gives CDR1 LNHDA, CDR2 SQIVND (reference sequence). The CDR3 covers 15 residues. Looking up the rest from reference TRBV19 and TRBJ1-2 gives the full variable domain: DGGITQSPKYLFRKEGQNVTLSCEQNLNHDAMYWYRQDPGQGLRLIYYSQIVNDFQKGDIAEGYSVSREKKESFPLTVTSAQKNPTAFYLCASSITGASNYGYTFGSGTRLTVV.

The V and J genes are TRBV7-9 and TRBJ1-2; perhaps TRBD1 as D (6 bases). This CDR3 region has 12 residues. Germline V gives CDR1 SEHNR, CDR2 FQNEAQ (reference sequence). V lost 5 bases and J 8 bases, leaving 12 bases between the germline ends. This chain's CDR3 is CASSEQGWGYTF. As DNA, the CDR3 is TGTGCCAGCAGCGAACAGGGTTGGGGCTACACCTTC. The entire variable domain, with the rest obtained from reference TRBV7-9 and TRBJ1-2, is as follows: DTGVSQNPRHKITKRGQNVTFRCDPISEHNRLYWYRQTLGQGPEFLTYFQNEAQLEKSRLLSDRFSAERPKGSFSTLEIQRTEQGDSAMYLCASSEQGWGYTFGSGTRLTVV.

CDR3 region: CASSDREKNTGELFF. CDR3 nucleotide sequence: TGTGCCAGCAGTGACCGGGAGAAGAACACCGGGGAGCTGTTTTTT. The chain recombines TRBV6-6 with TRBJ2-2; possibly TRBD2 for D (6 bases). In germline, CDR1 is MNHNY, CDR2 SVGAGI (reference sequence). This CDR3 is 15 amino acids long. V lost 5 bases to trimming and J lost 1 base, with 11 bases between them.

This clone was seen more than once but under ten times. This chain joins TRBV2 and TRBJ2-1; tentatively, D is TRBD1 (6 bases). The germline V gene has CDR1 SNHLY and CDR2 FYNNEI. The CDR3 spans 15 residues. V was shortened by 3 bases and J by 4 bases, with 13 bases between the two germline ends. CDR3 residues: CASSEGANRYNEQFF. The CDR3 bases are TGTGCCAGCAGTGAGGGGGCAAACAGGTACAATGAGCAGTTCTTC. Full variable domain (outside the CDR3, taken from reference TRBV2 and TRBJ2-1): EPEVTQTPSHQVTQMGQEVILRCVPISNHLYFYWYRQILGQKVEFLVSFYNNEISEKSEIFDDQFSVERPDGSNFTLKIRSTKLEDSAMYFCASSEGANRYNEQFFGPGTRLTVL.

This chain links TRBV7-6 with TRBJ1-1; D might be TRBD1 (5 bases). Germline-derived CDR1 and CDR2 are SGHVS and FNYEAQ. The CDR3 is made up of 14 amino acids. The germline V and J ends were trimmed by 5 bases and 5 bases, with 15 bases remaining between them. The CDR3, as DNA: TGTGCCAGCAGCCCTATCCAGGGTGAGACTGAAGCTTTCTTT. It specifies CASSPIQGETEAFF.

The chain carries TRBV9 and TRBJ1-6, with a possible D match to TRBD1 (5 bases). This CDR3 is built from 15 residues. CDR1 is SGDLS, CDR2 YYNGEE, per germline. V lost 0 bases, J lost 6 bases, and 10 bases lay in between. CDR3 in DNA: TGTGCCAGCAGCGTAGACAGGATTACTAATTCACCCCTCCACTTT. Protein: CASSVDRITNSPLHF.